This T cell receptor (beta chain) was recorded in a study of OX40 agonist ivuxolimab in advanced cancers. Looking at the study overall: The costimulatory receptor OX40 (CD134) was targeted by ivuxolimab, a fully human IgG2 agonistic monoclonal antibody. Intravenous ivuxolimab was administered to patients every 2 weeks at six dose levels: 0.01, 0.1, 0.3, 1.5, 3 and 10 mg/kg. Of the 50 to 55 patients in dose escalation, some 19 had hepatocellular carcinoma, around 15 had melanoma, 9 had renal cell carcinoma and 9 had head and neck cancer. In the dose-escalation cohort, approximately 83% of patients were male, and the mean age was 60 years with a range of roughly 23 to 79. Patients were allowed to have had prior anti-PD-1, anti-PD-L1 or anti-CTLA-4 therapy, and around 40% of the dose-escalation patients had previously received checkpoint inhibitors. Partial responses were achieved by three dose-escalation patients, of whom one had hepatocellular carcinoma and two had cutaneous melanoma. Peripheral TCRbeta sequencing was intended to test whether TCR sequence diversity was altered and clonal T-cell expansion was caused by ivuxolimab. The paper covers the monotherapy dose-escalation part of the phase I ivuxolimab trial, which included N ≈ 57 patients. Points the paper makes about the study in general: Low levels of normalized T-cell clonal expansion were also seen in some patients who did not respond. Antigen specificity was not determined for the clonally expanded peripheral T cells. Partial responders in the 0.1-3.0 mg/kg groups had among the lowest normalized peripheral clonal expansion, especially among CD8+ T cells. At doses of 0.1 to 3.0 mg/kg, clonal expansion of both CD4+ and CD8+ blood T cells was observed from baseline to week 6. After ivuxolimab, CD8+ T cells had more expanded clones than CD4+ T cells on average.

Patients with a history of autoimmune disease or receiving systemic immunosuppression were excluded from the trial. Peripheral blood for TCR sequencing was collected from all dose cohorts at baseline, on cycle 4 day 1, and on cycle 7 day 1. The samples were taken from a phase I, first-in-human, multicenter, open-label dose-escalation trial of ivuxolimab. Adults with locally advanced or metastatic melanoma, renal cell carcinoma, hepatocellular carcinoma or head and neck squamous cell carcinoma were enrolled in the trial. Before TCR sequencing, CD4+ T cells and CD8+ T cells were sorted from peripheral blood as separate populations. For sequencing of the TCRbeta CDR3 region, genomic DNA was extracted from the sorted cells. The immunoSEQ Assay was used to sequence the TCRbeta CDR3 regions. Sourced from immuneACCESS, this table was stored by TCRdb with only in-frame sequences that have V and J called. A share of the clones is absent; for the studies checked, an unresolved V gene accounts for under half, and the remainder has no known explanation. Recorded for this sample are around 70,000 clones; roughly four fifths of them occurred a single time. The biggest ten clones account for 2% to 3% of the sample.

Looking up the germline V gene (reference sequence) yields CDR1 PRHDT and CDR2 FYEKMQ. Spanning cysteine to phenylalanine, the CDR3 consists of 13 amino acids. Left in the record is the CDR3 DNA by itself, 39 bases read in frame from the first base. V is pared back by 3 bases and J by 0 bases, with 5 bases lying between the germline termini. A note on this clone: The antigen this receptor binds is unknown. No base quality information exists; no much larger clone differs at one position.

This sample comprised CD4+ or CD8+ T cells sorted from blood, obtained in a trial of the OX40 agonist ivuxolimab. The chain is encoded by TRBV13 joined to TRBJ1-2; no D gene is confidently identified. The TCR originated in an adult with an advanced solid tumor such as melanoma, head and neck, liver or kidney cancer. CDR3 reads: CASSFRSNYGYTF. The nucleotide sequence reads TGTGCCAGCAGCTTCCGTTCTAACTATGGCTACACCTTC.